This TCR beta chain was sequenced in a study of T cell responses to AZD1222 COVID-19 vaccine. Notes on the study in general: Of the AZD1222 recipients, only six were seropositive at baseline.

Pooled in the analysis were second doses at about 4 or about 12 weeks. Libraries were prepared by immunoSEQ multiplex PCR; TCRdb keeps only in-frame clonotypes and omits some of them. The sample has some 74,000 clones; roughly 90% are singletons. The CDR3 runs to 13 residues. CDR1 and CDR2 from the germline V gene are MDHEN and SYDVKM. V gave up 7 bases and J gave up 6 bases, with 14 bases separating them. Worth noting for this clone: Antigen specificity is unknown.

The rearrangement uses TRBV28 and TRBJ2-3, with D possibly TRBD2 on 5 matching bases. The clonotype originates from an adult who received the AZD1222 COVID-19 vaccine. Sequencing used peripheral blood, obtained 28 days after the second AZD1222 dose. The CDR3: CASIRSGLDTQYF. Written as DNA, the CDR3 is TGTGCCAGCATTCGGAGTGGACTGGATACGCAGTATTTT.